This TCR beta chain was captured in a study of shared clonotypes between healthy human individuals. Profiling relied on immunoSEQ multiplex PCR, and the TCRdb table lists in-frame clones only, not all of them. The table has some 2.1 million clones, approximately 92% seen once. As concerns this clone: The antigen is unknown.

Naive CD8 cells comprised CD45RO-negative, CCR7-positively selected cells, excluding terminally differentiated effector memory CD45RA+ cells. The CDR3 totals 15 residues. V shed 0 bases and J shed 4 bases, with 14 bases lying between them. Germline V CDR1 and CDR2: SGHTS, YDEGEE. The study, taken as a whole, reports: Clonotypes shared by all four donors outscored non-shared clonotypes in generation probability.

Specimen: naive CD8+ T cells from PBMCs. The receptor was isolated from a man between 18 and 29 years old in good health. Some clones in this sample may be carry-over from other donors' samples. The J gene is TRBJ2-7, the V gene TRBV5-8; a possible D gene is TRBD1 (6 bases). CDR3 sequence (DNA): TGTGCCAGCAGCTTGGCGGTGGACAGCGAGTACGAGCAGTACTTC. Amino acids: CASSLAVDSEYEQYF.